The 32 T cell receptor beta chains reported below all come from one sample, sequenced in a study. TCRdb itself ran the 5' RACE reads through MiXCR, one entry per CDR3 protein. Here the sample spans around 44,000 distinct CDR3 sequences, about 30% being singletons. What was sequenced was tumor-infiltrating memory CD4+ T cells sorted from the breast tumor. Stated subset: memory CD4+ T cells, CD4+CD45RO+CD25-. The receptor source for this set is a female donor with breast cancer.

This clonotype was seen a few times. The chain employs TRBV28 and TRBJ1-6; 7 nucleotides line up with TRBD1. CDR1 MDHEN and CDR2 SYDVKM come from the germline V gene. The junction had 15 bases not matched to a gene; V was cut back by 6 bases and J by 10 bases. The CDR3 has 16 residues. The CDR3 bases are TGTGCCAGCAGGGACTTAACAGGGGTTGAACGGTCACCCCTCCACTTT. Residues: CASRDLTGVERSPLHF. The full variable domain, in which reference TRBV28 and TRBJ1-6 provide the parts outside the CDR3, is DVKVTQSSRYLVKRTGEKVFLECVQDMDHENMFWYRQDPGLGLRLIYFSYDVKMKEKGDIPEGYSVSREKKERFSLILESASTNQTSMYLCASRDLTGVERSPLHFGNGTRLTVT.

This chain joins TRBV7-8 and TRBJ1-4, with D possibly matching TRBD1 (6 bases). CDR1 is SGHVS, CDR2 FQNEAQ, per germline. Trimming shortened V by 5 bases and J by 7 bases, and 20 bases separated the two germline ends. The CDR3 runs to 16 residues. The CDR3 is CASSARLGGAGEKLFF. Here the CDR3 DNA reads TGTGCCAGCAGCGCTAGGCTCGGGGGCGCGGGTGAAAAACTGTTTTTT.

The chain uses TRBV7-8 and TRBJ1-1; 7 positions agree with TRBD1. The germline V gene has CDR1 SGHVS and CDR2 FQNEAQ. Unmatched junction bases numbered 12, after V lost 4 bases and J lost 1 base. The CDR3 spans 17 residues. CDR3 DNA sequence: TGTGCCAGCAGCTCTAACCGTCCGGGACAGAGGAACACTGAAGCTTTCTTT. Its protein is CASSSNRPGQRNTEAFF. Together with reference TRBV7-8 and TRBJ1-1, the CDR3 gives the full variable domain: GAGVSQSPRYKVAKRGQDVALRCDPISGHVSLFWYQQALGQGPEFLTYFQNEAQLDKSGLPSDRFFAERPEGSVSTLKIQRTQQEDSAVYLCASSSNRPGQRNTEAFFGQGTRLTVV.

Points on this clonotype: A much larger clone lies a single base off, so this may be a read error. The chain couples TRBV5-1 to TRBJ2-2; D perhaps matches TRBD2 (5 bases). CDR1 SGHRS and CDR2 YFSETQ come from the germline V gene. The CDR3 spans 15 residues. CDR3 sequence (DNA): TGCGCCAGCAGCTTGGTTGCCGAGAACACCGGGGAGCCGTTTTTT. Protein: CASSLVAENTGEPFF. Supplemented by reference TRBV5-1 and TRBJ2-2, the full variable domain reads KAGVTQTPRYLIKTRGQQVTLSCSPISGHRSVSWYQQTPGQGLQFLFEYFSETQRNKGNFPGRFSGRQFSNSRSEMNVSTLELGDSALYLCASSLVAENTGEPFFGEGSRLTVL.

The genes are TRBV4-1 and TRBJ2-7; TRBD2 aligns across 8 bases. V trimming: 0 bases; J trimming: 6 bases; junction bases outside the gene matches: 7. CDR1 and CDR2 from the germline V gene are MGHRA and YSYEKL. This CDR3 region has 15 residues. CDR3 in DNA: TGCGCCAGCAGCCAAGATGGGCGGGGGGTAGGCGAGCAGTACTTC. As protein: CASSQDGRGVGEQYF.

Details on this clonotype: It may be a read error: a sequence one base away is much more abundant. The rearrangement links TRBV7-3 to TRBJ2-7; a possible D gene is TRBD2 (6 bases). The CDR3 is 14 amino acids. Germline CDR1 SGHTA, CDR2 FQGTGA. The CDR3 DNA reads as TGTGCCAGCAGCTTAGGCGGGGCCTCCTACGAGAAGTACTTC. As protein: CASSLGGASYEKYF.

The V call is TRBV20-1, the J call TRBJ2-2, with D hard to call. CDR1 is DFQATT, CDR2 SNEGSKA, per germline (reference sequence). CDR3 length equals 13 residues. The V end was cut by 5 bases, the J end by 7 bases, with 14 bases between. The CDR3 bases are TGCAGTGCTTCTCTTAATCAAAACGGGGAGCTGTTTTTT. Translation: CSASLNQNGELFF.

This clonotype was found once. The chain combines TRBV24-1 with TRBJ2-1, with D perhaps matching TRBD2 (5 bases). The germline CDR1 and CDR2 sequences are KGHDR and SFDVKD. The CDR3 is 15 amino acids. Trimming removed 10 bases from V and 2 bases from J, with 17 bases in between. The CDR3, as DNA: TGTGCCACTGGCGGAGGCAGGTCAACCTACAATGAGCAGTTCTTC. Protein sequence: CATGGGRSTYNEQFF.

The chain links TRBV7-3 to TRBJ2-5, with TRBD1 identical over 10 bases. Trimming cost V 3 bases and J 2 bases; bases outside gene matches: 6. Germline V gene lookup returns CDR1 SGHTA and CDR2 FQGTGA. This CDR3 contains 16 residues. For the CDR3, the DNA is TGTGCCAGCAGCTTGGCCGGGACAGGGGTGCAAGAGACCCAGTACTTC. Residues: CASSLAGTGVQETQYF.

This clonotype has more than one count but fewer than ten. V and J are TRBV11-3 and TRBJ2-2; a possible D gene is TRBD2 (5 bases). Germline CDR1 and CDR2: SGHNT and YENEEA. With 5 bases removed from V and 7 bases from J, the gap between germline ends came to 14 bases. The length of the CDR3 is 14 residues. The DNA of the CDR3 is TGTGCCAGCAGCCCCTCGAGGGTGAACGGGGAGCTGTTTTTT. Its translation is CASSPSRVNGELFF. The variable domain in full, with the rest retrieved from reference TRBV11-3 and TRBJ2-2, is EAGVVQSPRYKIIEKKQPVAFWCNPISGHNTLYWYLQNLGQGPELLIRYENEEAVDDSQLPKDRFSAERLKGVDSTLKIQPAELGDSAVYLCASSPSRVNGELFFGEGSRLTVL.

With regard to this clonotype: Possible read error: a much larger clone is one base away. The CDR3 bases are TGTGCCGGCAGCCCCCAGGCGGTGGTGAATTCACCCCTCCACTTT. Protein sequence: CAGSPQAVVNSPLHF. This chain connects TRBV27 to TRBJ1-6; D unresolved. CDR3 length equals 15 residues. From germline, CDR1 is MNHEY and CDR2 SMNVEV (reference sequence).

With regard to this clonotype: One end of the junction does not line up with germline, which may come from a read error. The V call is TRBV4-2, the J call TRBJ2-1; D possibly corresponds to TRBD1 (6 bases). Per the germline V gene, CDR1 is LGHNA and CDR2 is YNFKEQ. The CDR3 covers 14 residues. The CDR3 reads CASSQDGDNLDHIF. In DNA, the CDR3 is TGTGCCAGCAGCCAAGATGGGGACAATCTTGACCATATCTTC.

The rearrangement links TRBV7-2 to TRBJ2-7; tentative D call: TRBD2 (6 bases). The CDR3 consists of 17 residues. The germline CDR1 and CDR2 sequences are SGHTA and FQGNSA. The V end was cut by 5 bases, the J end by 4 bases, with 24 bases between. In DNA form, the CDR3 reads TGTGCCAGCAGCCGTTTACTAGCTCAGAGAAGACTGTACGAGCAGTACTTC. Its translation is CASSRLLAQRRLYEQYF.

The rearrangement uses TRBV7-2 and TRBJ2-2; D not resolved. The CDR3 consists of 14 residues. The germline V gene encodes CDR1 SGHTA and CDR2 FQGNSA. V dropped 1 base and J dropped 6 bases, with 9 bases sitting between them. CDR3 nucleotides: TGTGCCAGCAGCTTAGAGACTGGGCCCGGGGAGCTGTTTTTT. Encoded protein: CASSLETGPGELFF.

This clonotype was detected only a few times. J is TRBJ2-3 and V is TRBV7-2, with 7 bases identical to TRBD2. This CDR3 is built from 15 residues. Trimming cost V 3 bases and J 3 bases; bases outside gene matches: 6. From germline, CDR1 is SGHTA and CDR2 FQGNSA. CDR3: CASSFFGLETDTQYF. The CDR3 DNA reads TGTGCCAGCAGCTTTTTCGGACTAGAGACAGATACGCAGTATTTT. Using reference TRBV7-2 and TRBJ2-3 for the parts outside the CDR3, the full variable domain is GAGVSQSPSNKVTEKGKDVELRCDPISGHTALYWYRQSLGQGLEFLIYFQGNSAPDKSGLPSDRFSAERTGGSVSTLTIQRTQQEDSAVYLCASSFFGLETDTQYFGPGTRLTVL.

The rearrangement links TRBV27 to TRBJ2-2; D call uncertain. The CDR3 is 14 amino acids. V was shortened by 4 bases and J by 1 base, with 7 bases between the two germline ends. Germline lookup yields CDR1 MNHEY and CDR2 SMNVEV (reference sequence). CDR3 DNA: TGTGCCAGCAGTTCAACGGGGAACACCGGGGAGCTGTTTTTT. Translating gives CASSSTGNTGELFF.

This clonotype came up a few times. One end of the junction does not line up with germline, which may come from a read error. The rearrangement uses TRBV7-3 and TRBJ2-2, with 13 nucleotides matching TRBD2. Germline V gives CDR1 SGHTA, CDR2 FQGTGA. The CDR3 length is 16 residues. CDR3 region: CASSLGTSGNAGELFF. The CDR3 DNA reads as TGTGCCAGCAGCTTAGGGACTAGCGGGAACGCCGGGGAGCTGTTTTTT.

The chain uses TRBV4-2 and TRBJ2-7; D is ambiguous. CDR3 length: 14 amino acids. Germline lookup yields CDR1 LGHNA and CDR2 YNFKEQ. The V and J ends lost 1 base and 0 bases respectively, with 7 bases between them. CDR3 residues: CASSQVASSYEQYF. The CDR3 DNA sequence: TGTGCCAGCAGCCAAGTTGCCAGCTCCTACGAGCAGTACTTC.

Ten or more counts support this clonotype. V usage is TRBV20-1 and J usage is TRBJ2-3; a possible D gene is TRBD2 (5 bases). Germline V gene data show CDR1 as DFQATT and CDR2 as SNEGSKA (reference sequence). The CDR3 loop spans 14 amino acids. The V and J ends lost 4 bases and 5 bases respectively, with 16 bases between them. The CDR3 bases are TGCAGTGCTACCGAGGGCAGTCTGGGAGATACGCAGTATTTT. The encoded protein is CSATEGSLGDTQYF.

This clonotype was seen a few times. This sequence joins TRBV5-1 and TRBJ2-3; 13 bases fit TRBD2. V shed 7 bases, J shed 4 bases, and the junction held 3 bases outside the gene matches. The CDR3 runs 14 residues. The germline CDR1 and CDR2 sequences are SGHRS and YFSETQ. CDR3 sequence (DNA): TGCGCCAGCGGACTAGCGGGAGCCCCAGATACGCAGTATTTT. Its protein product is CASGLAGAPDTQYF.

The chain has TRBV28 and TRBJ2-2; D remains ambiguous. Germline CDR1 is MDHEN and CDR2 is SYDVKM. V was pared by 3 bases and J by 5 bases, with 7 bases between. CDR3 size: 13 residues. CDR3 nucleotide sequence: TGTGCCAGCAGTTTGGTGGGGACCGGGGAGCTGTTTTTT. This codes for CASSLVGTGELFF.

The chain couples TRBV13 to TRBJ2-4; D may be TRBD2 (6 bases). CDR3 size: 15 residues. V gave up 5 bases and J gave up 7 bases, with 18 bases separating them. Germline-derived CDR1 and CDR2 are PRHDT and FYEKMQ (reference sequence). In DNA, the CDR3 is TGTGCCAGCAGCCAGGAGGGCCTCGGCGTCAACATTCAGTACTTC. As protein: CASSQEGLGVNIQYF.

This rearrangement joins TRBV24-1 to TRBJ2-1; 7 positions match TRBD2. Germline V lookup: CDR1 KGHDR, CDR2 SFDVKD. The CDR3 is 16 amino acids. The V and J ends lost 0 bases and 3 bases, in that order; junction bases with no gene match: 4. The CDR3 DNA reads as TGTGCCACCAGTGATTTGAGGGCTAGCGGCTACAATGAGCAGTTCTTC. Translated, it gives CATSDLRASGYNEQFF.

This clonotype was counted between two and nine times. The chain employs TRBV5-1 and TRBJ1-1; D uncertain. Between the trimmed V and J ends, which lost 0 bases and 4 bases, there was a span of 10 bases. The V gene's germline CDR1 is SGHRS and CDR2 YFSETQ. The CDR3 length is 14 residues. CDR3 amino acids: CASSLDKSTTEAFF. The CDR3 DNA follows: TGCGCCAGCAGCTTGGATAAATCGACCACTGAAGCTTTCTTT.

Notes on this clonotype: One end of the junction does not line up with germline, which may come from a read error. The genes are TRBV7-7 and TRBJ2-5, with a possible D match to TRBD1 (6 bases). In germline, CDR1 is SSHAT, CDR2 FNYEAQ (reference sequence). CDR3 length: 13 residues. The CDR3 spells CASSFRTEETQYF. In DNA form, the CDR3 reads TGTGCTAGCAGCTTTCGGACAGAAGAGACCCAGTACTTC.

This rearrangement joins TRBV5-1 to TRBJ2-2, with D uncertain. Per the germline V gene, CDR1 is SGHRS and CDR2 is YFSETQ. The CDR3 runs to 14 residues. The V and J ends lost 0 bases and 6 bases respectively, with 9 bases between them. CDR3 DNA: TGCGCCAGCAGCTTGGATTCCAGGTCCGGGGAGCTGTTTTTT. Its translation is CASSLDSRSGELFF. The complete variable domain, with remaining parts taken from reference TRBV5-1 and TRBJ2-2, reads KAGVTQTPRYLIKTRGQQVTLSCSPISGHRSVSWYQQTPGQGLQFLFEYFSETQRNKGNFPGRFSGRQFSNSRSEMNVSTLELGDSALYLCASSLDSRSGELFFGEGSRLTVL.

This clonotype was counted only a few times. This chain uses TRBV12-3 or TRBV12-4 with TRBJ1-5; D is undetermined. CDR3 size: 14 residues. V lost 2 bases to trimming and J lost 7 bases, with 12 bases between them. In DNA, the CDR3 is TGTGCCAGCAGTTTATCTTCGGAGGTACAGCCCCAGCATTTT. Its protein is CASSLSSEVQPQHF.

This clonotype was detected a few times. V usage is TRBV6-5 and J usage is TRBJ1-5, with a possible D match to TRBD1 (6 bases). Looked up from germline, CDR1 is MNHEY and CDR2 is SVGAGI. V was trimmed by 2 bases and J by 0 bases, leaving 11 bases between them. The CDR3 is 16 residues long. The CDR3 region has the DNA TGTGCCAGCAGTTACAGTAGGGGGGATAGCAATCAGCCCCAGCATTTT. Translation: CASSYSRGDSNQPQHF.

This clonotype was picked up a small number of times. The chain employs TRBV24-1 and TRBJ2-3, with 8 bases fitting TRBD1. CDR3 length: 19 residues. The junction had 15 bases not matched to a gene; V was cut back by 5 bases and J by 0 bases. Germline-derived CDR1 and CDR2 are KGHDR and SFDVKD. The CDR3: CATSGPRATGAKSTDTQYF. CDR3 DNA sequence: TGTGCCACCAGTGGTCCCCGCGCGACAGGGGCGAAAAGCACAGATACGCAGTATTTT.

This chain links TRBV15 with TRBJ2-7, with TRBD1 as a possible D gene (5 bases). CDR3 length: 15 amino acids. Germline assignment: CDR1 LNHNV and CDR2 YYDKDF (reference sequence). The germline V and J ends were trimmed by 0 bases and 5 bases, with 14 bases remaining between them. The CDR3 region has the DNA TGTGCCACCAGCAGAGATAAAGGACAAAGTCACGAGCAGTACTTC. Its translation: CATSRDKGQSHEQYF.

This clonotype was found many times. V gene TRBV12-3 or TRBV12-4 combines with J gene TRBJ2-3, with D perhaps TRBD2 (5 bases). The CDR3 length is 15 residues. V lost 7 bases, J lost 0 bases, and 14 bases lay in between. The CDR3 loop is CASNQHGGSTDTQYF. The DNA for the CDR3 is TGTGCCAGCAACCAGCACGGCGGGAGCACAGATACGCAGTATTTT.

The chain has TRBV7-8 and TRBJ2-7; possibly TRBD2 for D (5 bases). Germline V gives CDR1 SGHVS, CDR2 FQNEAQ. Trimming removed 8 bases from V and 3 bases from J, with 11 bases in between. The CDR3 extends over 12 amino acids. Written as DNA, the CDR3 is TGTGCCAGCTTGAGGGATGGCTACGAGCAGTACTTC. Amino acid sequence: CASLRDGYEQYF.